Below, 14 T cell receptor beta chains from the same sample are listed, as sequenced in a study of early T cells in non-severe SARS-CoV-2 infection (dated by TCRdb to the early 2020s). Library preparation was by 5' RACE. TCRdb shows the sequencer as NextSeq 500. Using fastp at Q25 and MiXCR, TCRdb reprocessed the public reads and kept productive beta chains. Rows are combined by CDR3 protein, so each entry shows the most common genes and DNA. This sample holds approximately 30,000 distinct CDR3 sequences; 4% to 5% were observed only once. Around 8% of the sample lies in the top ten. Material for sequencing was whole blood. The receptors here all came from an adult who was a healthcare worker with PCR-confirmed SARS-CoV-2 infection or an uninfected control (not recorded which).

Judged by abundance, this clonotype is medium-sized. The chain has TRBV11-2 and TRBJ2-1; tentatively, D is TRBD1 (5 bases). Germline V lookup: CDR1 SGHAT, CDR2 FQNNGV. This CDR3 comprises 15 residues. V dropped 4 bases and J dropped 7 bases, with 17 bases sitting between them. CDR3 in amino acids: CASSSPATANNEQFF. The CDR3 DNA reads TGTGCCAGCAGCTCCCCCGCGACAGCTAATAATGAGCAGTTCTTC.

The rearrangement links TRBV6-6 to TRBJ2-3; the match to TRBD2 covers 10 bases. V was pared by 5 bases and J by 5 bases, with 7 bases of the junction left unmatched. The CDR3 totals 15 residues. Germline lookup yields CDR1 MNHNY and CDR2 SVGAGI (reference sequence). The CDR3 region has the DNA TGTGCCAGCAGTCGTACCTCTAGCGGGGGAGATACGCAGTATTTT. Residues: CASSRTSSGGDTQYF.

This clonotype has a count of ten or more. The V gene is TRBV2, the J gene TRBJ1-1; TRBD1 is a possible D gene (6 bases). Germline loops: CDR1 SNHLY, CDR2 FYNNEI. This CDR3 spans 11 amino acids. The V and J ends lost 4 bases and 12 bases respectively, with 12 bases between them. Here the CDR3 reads CASSVRGHSFF. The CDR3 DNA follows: TGTGCCAGCAGTGTTCGGGGACATTCTTTCTTT.

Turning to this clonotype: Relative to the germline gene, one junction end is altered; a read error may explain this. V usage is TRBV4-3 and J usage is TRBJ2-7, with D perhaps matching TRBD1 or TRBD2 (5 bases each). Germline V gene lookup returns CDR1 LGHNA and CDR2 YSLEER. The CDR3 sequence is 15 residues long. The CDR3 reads CASSQGAGGSYEQYF. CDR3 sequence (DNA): TGCGCCAGCAGTCAAGGGGCAGGAGGATCCTACGAGCAGTACTTC.

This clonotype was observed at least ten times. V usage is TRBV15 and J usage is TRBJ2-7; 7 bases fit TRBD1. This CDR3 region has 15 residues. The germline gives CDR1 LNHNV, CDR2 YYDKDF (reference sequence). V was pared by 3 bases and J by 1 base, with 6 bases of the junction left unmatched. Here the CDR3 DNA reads TGTGCCACCAGCAGGACCCGGGACAGTTCCTACGAGCAGTACTTC. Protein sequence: CATSRTRDSSYEQYF.

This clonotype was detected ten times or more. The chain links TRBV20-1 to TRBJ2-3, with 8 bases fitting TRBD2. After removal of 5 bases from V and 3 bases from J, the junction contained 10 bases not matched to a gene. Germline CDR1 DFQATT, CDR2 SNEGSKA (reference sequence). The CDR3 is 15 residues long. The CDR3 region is CSALPGGAQTDTQYF. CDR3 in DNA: TGCAGTGCTCTCCCGGGGGGGGCGCAGACAGATACGCAGTATTTT.

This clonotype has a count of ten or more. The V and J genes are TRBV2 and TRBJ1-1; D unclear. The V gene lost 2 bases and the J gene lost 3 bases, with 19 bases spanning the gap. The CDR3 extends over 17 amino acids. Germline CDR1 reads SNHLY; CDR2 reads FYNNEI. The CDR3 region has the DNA TGTGCCAGCAGTGAATATATAGGACCAATGACGCACACTGAAGCTTTCTTT. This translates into CASSEYIGPMTHTEAFF.

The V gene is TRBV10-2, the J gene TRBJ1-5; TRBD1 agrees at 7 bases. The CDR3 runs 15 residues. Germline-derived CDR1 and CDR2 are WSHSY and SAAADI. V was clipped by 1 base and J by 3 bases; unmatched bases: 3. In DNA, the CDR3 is TGCGCCAGCAGTGAGTGGCAGGGGGACAATCAGCCCCAGCATTTT. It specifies CASSEWQGDNQPQHF.

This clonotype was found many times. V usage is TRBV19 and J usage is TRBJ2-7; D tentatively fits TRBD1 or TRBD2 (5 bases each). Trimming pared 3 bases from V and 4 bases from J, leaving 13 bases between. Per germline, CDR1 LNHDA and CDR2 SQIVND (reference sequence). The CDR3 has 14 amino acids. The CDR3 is CASSMGDGGYEQYF. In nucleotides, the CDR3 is TGTGCCAGTAGTATGGGGGACGGAGGATACGAGCAGTACTTC.

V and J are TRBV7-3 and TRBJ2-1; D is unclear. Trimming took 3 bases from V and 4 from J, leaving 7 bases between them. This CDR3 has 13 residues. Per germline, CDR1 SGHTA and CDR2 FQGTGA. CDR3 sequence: CASSFGLYNEQFF. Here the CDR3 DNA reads TGTGCCAGCAGCTTCGGATTGTACAATGAGCAGTTCTTC.

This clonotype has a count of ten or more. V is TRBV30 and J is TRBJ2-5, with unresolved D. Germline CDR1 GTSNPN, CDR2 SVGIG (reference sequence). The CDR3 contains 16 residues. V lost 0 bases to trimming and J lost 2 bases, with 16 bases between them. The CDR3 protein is CAWSVSSVWEQETQYF. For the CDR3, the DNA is TGTGCCTGGAGTGTATCGTCCGTCTGGGAACAAGAGACCCAGTACTTC. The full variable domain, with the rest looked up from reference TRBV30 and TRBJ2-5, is SQTIHQWPATLVQPVGSPLSLECTVEGTSNPNLYWYRQAAGRGLQLLFYSVGIGQISSEVPQNLSASRPQDRQFILSSKKLLLSDSGFYLCAWSVSSVWEQETQYFGPGTRLLVL.

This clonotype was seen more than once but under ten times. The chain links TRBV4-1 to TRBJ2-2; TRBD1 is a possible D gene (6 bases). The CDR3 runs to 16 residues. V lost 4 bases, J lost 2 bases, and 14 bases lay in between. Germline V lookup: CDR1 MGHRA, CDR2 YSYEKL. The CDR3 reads CASSLLPGHNTGELFF. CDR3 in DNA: TGCGCCAGCAGCCTCTTGCCGGGACATAACACCGGGGAGCTGTTTTTT.

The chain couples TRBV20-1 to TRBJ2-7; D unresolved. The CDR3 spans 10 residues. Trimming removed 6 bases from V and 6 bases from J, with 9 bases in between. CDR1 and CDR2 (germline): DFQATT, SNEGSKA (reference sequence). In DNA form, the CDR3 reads TGCAGTGCCCCTCGCGGCGAGCAGTACTTC. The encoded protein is CSAPRGEQYF.

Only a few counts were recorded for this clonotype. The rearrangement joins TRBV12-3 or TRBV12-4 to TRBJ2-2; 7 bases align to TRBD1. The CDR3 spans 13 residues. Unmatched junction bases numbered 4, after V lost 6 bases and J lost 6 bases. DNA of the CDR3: TGTGCCAGCAGGGGCAGGGGGTCCGGGGAGCTGTTTTTT. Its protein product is CASRGRGSGELFF.